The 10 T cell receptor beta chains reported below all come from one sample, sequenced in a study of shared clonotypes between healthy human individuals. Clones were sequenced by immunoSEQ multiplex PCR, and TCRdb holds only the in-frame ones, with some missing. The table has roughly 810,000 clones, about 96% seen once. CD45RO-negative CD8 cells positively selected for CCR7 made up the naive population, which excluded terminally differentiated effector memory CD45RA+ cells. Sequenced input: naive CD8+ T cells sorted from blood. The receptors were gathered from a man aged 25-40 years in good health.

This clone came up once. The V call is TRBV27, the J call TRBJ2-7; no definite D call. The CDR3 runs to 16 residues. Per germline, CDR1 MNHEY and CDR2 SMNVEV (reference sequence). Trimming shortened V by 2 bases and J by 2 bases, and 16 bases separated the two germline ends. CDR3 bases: TGTGCCAGCAGTTTAGGAAATTCTTTACAGCCCTACGAGCAGTACTTC. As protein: CASSLGNSLQPYEQYF.

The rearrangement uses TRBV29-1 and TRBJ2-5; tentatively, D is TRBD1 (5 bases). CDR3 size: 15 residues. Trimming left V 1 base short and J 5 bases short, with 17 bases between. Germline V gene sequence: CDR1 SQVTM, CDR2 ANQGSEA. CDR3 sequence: CSVEARTLPEETQYF. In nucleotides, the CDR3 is TGCAGCGTTGAAGCGAGGACACTCCCCGAGGAGACCCAGTACTTC.

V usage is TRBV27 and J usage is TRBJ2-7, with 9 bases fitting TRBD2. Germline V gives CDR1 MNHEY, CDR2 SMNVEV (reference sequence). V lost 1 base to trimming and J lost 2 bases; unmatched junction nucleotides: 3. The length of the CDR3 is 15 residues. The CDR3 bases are TGTGCCAGCAGTTTATATAGCGGGAGTACCTACGAGCAGTACTTC. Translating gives CASSLYSGSTYEQYF.

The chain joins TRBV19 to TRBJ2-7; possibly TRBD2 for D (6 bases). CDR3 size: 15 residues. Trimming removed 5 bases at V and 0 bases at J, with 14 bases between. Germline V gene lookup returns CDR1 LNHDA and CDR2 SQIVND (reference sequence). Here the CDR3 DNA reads TGTGCCAGTAGTGCGGGGACGCCAAGCTCCTACGAGCAGTACTTC. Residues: CASSAGTPSSYEQYF.

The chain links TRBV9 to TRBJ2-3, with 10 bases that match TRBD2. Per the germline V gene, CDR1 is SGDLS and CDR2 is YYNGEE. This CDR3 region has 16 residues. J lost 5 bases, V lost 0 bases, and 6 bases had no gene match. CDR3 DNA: TGTGCCAGCAGCGTAGGGGCTAGCGGGAGTTTAGATACGCAGTATTTT. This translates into CASSVGASGSLDTQYF.

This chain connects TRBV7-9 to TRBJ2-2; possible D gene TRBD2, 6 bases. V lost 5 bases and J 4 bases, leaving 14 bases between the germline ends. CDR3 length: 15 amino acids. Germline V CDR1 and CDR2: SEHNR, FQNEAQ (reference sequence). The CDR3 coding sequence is TGTGCCAGCAGCCTGCCCCTAGCGAGCACCGGGGAGCTGTTTTTT. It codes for CASSLPLASTGELFF. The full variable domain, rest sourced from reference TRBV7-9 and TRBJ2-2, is DTGVSQNPRHKITKRGQNVTFRCDPISEHNRLYWYRQTLGQGPEFLTYFQNEAQLEKSRLLSDRFSAERPKGSFSTLEIQRTEQGDSAMYLCASSLPLASTGELFFGEGSRLTVL.

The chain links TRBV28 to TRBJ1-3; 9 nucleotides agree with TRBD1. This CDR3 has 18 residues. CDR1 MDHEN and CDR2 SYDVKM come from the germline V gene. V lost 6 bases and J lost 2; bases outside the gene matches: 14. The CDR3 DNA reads TGTGCCAGCAGAGTGAACCGGGACAGGGTTCTACCTGGAAACACCATATATTTT. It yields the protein CASRVNRDRVLPGNTIYF.

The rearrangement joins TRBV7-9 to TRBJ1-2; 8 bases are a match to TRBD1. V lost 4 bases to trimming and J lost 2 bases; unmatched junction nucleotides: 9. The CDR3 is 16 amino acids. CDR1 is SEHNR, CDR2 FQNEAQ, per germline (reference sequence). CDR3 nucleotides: TGTGCCAGCAGCTCGGGACAGGACTCATCGAACTATGGCTACACCTTC. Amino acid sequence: CASSSGQDSSNYGYTF.

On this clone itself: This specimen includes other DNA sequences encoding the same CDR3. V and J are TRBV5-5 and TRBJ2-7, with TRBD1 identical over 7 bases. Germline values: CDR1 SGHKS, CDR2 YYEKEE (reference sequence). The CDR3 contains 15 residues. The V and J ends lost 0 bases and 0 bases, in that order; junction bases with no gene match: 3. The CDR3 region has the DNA TGTGCCAGCAGCTTGGTGACAGGGAGCTCCTACGAGCAGTACTTC. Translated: CASSLVTGSSYEQYF.

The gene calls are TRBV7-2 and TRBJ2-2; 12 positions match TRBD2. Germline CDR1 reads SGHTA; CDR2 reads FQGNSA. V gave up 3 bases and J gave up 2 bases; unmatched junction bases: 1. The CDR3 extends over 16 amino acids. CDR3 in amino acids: CASSLGLAGNTGELFF. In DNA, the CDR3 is TGTGCCAGCAGCTTGGGACTAGCGGGTAACACCGGGGAGCTGTTTTTT.